The 11 T cell receptor beta chains given below trace back to one sample, sequenced in a study of PD-1 blockade in classical Hodgkin lymphoma. The protocol was immunoSEQ multiplex PCR, while the TCRdb copy is restricted to in-frame clones and leaves out a portion. The sample has some 53,000 clones, around nine tenths seen once. The time point: cycle 4 day 1 (C4D1), after five to seven weeks of nivolumab. Relapse after autologous stem cell transplantation occurred in every patient, and brentuximab vedotin exposure varied. The source was peripheral blood mononuclear cells (PBMCs), collected before the fourth cycle of nivolumab. The origin of the receptors is a human donor with classical Hodgkin lymphoma.

V usage is TRBV5-1 and J usage is TRBJ1-1, with 10 bases identical to TRBD1. Germline-derived CDR1 and CDR2 are SGHRS and YFSETQ. With 5 bases clipped from V and 5 bases from J, the junction kept 6 bases outside the gene matches. The length of the CDR3 is 14 residues. The CDR3 loop is CASRGTGDSTEAFF. In nucleotides, the CDR3 is TGCGCCAGCAGGGGGACAGGGGACTCAACTGAAGCTTTCTTT. The entire variable domain, with the rest obtained from reference TRBV5-1 and TRBJ1-1, is as follows: KAGVTQTPRYLIKTRGQQVTLSCSPISGHRSVSWYQQTPGQGLQFLFEYFSETQRNKGNFPGRFSGRQFSNSRSEMNVSTLELGDSALYLCASRGTGDSTEAFFGQGTRLTVV.

V is TRBV10-1 and J is TRBJ1-1; TRBD1 is a possible D gene (6 bases). V dropped 6 bases and J dropped 1 base, with 12 bases sitting between them. The CDR3 is made up of 14 amino acids. Germline V gene data show CDR1 as WNHNN and CDR2 as SYGVQD (reference sequence). The DNA for the CDR3 is TGCGCCAGCAGGGCTGGACAGCAGAACACTGAAGCTTTCTTT. Its protein product is CASRAGQQNTEAFF.

The chain uses TRBV2 and TRBJ1-4; TRBD1 is a possible D gene (6 bases). The germline gives CDR1 SNHLY, CDR2 FYNNEI. This CDR3 has 13 residues. The V gene lost 4 bases and the J gene lost 8 bases, with 11 bases spanning the gap. DNA for the CDR3: TGTGCCAGCAGTGCAGGGGTCGGAGAAAAACTGTTTTTT. Translation gives CASSAGVGEKLFF.

The chain joins TRBV18 to TRBJ2-1; 9 bases align to TRBD2. The trim removed 3 bases at V and 4 bases at J, leaving 7 bases unmatched. Per the germline V gene, CDR1 is KGHSH and CDR2 is LQKENI. CDR3 length equals 16 residues. Written as DNA, the CDR3 is TGTGCCAGCTCACCCGCGGTTAGCGGGAGATACAATGAGCAGTTCTTC. Translating it yields CASSPAVSGRYNEQFF.

The chain links TRBV6-1 to TRBJ1-5; no reliable D call. The CDR3 loop spans 15 amino acids. The germline gives CDR1 MNHNS, CDR2 SASEGT. V lost 2 bases to trimming and J lost 6 bases, with 14 bases between them. The chain's CDR3 is CASSERTVLSQPQHF. Here the CDR3 DNA reads TGTGCCAGCAGTGAACGGACGGTCTTGAGTCAGCCCCAGCATTTT.

The V gene is TRBV6-1, the J gene TRBJ2-1, with D possibly being TRBD1 or TRBD2 (5 bases each). The ends were cut back, 7 bases at V and 0 bases at J, with 7 bases in the middle. This CDR3 is 13 amino acids long. Germline V lookup: CDR1 MNHNS, CDR2 SASEGT. The CDR3 reads CASTGSSYNEQFF. CDR3 sequence (DNA): TGTGCCAGCACAGGGAGCTCCTACAATGAGCAGTTCTTC.

This clone was recorded once. This chain connects TRBV6-5 to TRBJ1-6; 8 bases line up with TRBD1. This CDR3 region has 15 residues. Germline-derived CDR1 and CDR2 are MNHEY and SVGAGI. V dropped 6 bases and J dropped 5; count of bases not matched to a gene: 6. CDR3 sequence reads: CASREQGGDNSPLHF. In DNA form, the CDR3 reads TGTGCCAGCAGGGAACAGGGGGGAGATAATTCACCCCTCCACTTT.

The chain carries TRBV27 and TRBJ2-3, with 9 bases matching TRBD2. This CDR3 region has 17 residues. V dropped 2 bases and J dropped 0; count of bases not matched to a gene: 6. CDR1 and CDR2 from the germline V gene are MNHEY and SMNVEV (reference sequence). CDR3 DNA: TGTGCCAGCAGTTTACGGGGGCTAGCGGGGAGCACAGATACGCAGTATTTT. Residues: CASSLRGLAGSTDTQYF.

The chain uses TRBV4-2 and TRBJ1-2; TRBD1 matches at 7 bases. With V trimmed by 5 bases and J by 2 bases, 5 bases remained unmatched. This CDR3 has 14 amino acids. CDR1 and CDR2 (germline): LGHNA, YNFKEQ. CDR3 DNA sequence: TGTGCCAGCAGCGCCCCGGGACAGAACTATGGCTACACCTTC. Translation: CASSAPGQNYGYTF.

This chain uses TRBV11-2 with TRBJ2-1, with TRBD2 identical over 7 bases. After removal of 5 bases from V and 6 bases from J, the junction contained 13 bases not matched to a gene. The CDR3 length is 16 residues. The germline gives CDR1 SGHAT, CDR2 FQNNGV. The CDR3 DNA reads as TGTGCCAGCAGCCCCGGGACTACCAGGAGGTCCAATGAGCAGTTCTTC. Translation: CASSPGTTRRSNEQFF.

This rearrangement joins TRBV5-1 to TRBJ2-2; maybe TRBD2 (6 bases). The V end was cut by 0 bases, the J end by 3 bases, with 12 bases between. The length of the CDR3 is 16 residues. The V gene's germline CDR1 is SGHRS and CDR2 YFSETQ. The chain's CDR3 is CASSLETRKYTGELFF. The CDR3, as DNA: TGCGCCAGCAGCTTGGAGACTAGGAAATACACCGGGGAGCTGTTTTTT.